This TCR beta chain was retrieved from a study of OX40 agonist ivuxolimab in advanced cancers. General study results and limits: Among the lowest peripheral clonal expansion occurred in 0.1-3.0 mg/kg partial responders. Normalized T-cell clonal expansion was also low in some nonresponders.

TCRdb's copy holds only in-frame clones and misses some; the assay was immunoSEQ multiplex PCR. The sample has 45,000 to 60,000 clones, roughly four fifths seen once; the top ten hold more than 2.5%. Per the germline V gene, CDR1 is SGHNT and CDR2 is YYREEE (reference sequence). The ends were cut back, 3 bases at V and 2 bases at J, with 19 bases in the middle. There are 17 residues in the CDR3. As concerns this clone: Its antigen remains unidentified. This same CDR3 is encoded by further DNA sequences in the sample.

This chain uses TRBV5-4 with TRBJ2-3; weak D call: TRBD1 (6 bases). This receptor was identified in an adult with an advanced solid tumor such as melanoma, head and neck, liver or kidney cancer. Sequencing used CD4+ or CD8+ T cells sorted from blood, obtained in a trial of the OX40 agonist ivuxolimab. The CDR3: CASSWQLTGVPTDTQYF. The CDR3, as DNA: TGTGCCAGCAGCTGGCAATTGACAGGCGTTCCCACAGATACGCAGTATTTT.